This T cell receptor beta chain originates from a study of graft-versus-host responses after intestinal transplantation. The wider study: Recipients uniformly received anti-thymocyte globulin induction, followed by tacrolimus and steroids for approximately 3 years. Study-level points and caveats: Levels of circulating GvH clones at their peak were associated with early post-transplant HvG declines.

To note about this clone: What it binds is not known.

The method was immunoSEQ multiplex PCR; TCRdb's version includes in-frame clones alone and lacks a portion of them. Of approximately 86,000 clones in the sample, roughly nine tenths were seen once. Germline CDR1 SQVTM, CDR2 ANQGSEA. V gave up 6 bases and J gave up 2 bases; unmatched junction bases: 3. The CDR3 has 14 amino acids. Sequenced material: unstimulated CD4+ T cells sorted from spleen or lymph node cells, taken before intestinal transplant. The clonotype comes from a human donor who received an intestinal transplant. V gene TRBV29-1 combines with J gene TRBJ1-3, with 11 bases fitting TRBD1. CDR3 loop: CSVPGQGAGNTIYF. CDR3 coding DNA: TGCAGCGTCCCGGGACAGGGGGCTGGAAACACCATATATTTT.